The clone carrying this T cell receptor beta chain was detected only once. No antigen is known for it. Germline V lookup: CDR1 WNHNN, CDR2 SYGVQD (reference sequence). This CDR3 is 14 amino acids long. Trimming took 5 bases from V and 3 from J; bases not matched to a gene: 4. The entry originates in a study of T cell responses to AZD1222 COVID-19 vaccine. This table comes from immunoSEQ multiplex PCR, and its TCRdb copy is limited to in-frame clones, with some not included. This table has 100,000 or so clones, approximately 91% appearing once. Study observations and caveats: Repertoires were collected only later (after the peak T cell response had occurred).

The chain combines TRBV10-1 with TRBJ2-3, with 8 positions matching TRBD2. The sequence was obtained from an adult in good health. The specimen was peripheral blood, collected on day 0 of AZD1222 vaccination. CDR3 in DNA: TGCGCCAGCAGTTCCGGGGGGGTTACAGATACGCAGTATTTT. Protein: CASSSGGVTDTQYF.